Below, 20 T cell receptor beta chains from the same sample are listed, as sequenced in a study of T-cell memory formation after mild COVID-19. TCRdb fed the 5' RACE reads into MiXCR, producing one record per CDR3 protein. The repertoire includes fewer than 140,000 distinct CDR3 sequences, 15% to 20% of them detected once, and 25% to 30% sits in the top ten. Material: PBMCs or a T cell subset sorted from them (not recorded which). These receptors all stem from an adult woman who had mild COVID-19 (a few samples of this study predate the infection). Cell type and time point are not known.

The chain is built from TRBV2 and TRBJ2-5; TRBD1 matches at 9 bases. This CDR3 spans 15 amino acids. Losses at the gene ends were 6 bases for V and 5 bases for J; bases not matched to a gene: 10. The germline V gene encodes CDR1 SNHLY and CDR2 FYNNEI. CDR3 sequence (DNA): TGTGCCAGCAGGGGAACCACAGGGGGCATTGAGACCCAGTACTTC. Translating gives CASRGTTGGIETQYF.

Only a few counts were recorded for this clonotype. DNA of the CDR3: TGTGCCAGCAGCAACCAATGGGGCACCGGGGAGCTGTTTTTT. Residues: CASSNQWGTGELFF. The chain is built from TRBV7-9 and TRBJ2-2; D unclear. Trimming pared 5 bases from V and 4 bases from J, leaving 11 bases between. In germline, CDR1 is SEHNR, CDR2 FQNEAQ (reference sequence). CDR3 length: 14 residues.

The gene calls are TRBV7-8 and TRBJ2-3; tentatively, D is TRBD2 (6 bases). V was pared by 1 base and J by 1 base, with 12 bases between. Germline CDR1 and CDR2: SGHVS and FQNEAQ. The CDR3 covers 16 residues. The CDR3 sequence: CASSLVFGSGTDTQYF. In DNA, the CDR3 is TGTGCCAGCAGCTTAGTATTCGGGAGTGGCACAGATACGCAGTATTTT.

V usage is TRBV20-1 and J usage is TRBJ2-1, with 8 bases fitting TRBD2. The V segment lost 0 bases and the J segment 2 bases; nucleotides outside the gene matches: 3. This CDR3 has 15 residues. Germline lookup yields CDR1 DFQATT and CDR2 SNEGSKA (reference sequence). CDR3 DNA sequence: TGCAGTGCTAGAGAACCTAGCGGGCCCTACAATGAGCAGTTCTTC. The encoded protein is CSAREPSGPYNEQFF.

This clonotype was recorded many times. The V and J genes are TRBV5-1 and TRBJ1-1; weak D call: TRBD1 (5 bases). Trimming stripped 3 bases from V and 5 bases from J, with 11 bases between. Germline CDR1 reads SGHRS; CDR2 reads YFSETQ. The CDR3 is 13 residues long. The CDR3 is CASSWDRATEAFF. The CDR3 DNA reads TGCGCCAGCAGCTGGGACCGCGCGACTGAAGCTTTCTTT. The full variable domain, its missing parts supplied by reference TRBV5-1 and TRBJ1-1, is KAGVTQTPRYLIKTRGQQVTLSCSPISGHRSVSWYQQTPGQGLQFLFEYFSETQRNKGNFPGRFSGRQFSNSRSEMNVSTLELGDSALYLCASSWDRATEAFFGQGTRLTVV.

V gene TRBV29-1 combines with J gene TRBJ2-5, with 10 bases that match TRBD2. Germline lookup yields CDR1 SQVTM and CDR2 ANQGSEA. Trimming removed 6 bases from V and 5 bases from J; junction bases left unmatched: 9. There are 14 residues in the CDR3. The CDR3 DNA reads TGCAGCGTGCAACGGACTAGCGGTAGGGAGACCCAGTACTTC. This codes for CSVQRTSGRETQYF.

This clonotype occurred a few times. This chain uses TRBV7-6 with TRBJ2-5; 8 positions agree with TRBD2. V was pared by 1 base and J by 0 bases, with 7 bases of the junction left unmatched. CDR1 is SGHVS, CDR2 FNYEAQ, per germline. This CDR3 has 17 amino acids. The CDR3 spells CASSLVSSGPYQETQYF. The CDR3 DNA follows: TGTGCCAGCAGCTTAGTGTCTAGCGGGCCGTACCAAGAGACCCAGTACTTC.

The chain links TRBV7-9 to TRBJ1-6, with D possibly being TRBD1 (5 bases). Germline V CDR1 and CDR2: SEHNR, FQNEAQ (reference sequence). V was pared by 8 bases and J by 4 bases, with 6 bases between. This CDR3 has 12 residues. The CDR3 protein is CASGGYNSPLHF. The DNA of the CDR3 is TGTGCCAGCGGGGGGTATAATTCACCCCTCCACTTT.

The chain links TRBV5-5 to TRBJ2-3; tentatively, D is TRBD1 (6 bases). V shed 4 bases and J shed 5 bases, with 20 bases lying between them. Per germline, CDR1 SGHKS and CDR2 YYEKEE (reference sequence). This CDR3 has 16 residues. The CDR3 region is CASSQPGASLRDTQYF. In DNA, the CDR3 is TGTGCCAGCAGCCAACCAGGGGCTTCGTTGAGAGATACGCAGTATTTT.

The chain is built from TRBV28 and TRBJ2-1, with D uncertain. CDR3 size: 13 residues. V shed 7 bases and J shed 7 bases, with 14 bases lying between them. Germline V gene lookup returns CDR1 MDHEN and CDR2 SYDVKM. The CDR3 DNA reads TGTGCCAGCATACCGGAAACGGTTAATGAGCAGTTCTTC. Translation: CASIPETVNEQFF.

A few counts support this clonotype. The gene calls are TRBV27 and TRBJ2-5, with 12 bases matching TRBD1. Germline V gives CDR1 MNHEY, CDR2 SMNVEV (reference sequence). The CDR3 sequence is 18 residues long. J was trimmed by 1 base and V by 5 bases; bases with no gene match: 11. The CDR3, as DNA: TGTGCCAGCAGTGGGACAGGGGGCTCTTTAATACCCCAAGAGACCCAGTACTTC. Its protein is CASSGTGGSLIPQETQYF.

This clonotype was seen a few times. V is TRBV9 and J is TRBJ2-3; 7 bases align to TRBD1. V gave up 3 bases and J gave up 2 bases; unmatched junction bases: 6. This CDR3 contains 15 residues. CDR1 is SGDLS, CDR2 YYNGEE, per germline. The DNA for the CDR3 is TGTGCCAGCAGCGGGCTAGGGGGCCTCACAGATACGCAGTATTTT. Protein sequence: CASSGLGGLTDTQYF.

V and J are TRBV7-6 and TRBJ1-3; a weak D match, TRBD1 (6 bases). Germline assignment: CDR1 SGHVS and CDR2 FNYEAQ. Trimming pared 2 bases from V and 1 base from J, leaving 6 bases between. This CDR3 has 14 amino acids. In DNA, the CDR3 is TGTGCCAGCAGCTTACAGGGGTCTGGAAACACCATATATTTT. This gives the protein CASSLQGSGNTIYF.

V and J are TRBV10-3 and TRBJ2-2; D remains unclear. Between the trimmed V and J ends, which lost 6 bases and 10 bases, there was a span of 12 bases. This CDR3 spans 12 amino acids. In germline, CDR1 is ENHRY, CDR2 SYGVKD. The CDR3 is CAISEDAPELFF. CDR3 bases: TGTGCCATCAGCGAAGATGCCCCGGAGCTGTTTTTT.

The V gene is TRBV20-1, the J gene TRBJ1-1, with D maybe TRBD1 (5 bases). CDR3 size: 13 residues. CDR1 is DFQATT, CDR2 SNEGSKA, per germline (reference sequence). Trimming pared 5 bases from V and 1 base from J, leaving 11 bases between. This chain's CDR3 is CSAGGTENTEAFF. In DNA form, the CDR3 reads TGCAGTGCTGGAGGGACGGAGAACACTGAAGCTTTCTTT.

This clonotype appeared a few times. This chain joins TRBV5-1 and TRBJ2-1; 9 positions agree with TRBD1. CDR1 is SGHRS, CDR2 YFSETQ, per germline. The V segment lost 0 bases and the J segment 5 bases; nucleotides outside the gene matches: 0. The CDR3 sequence is 14 residues long. This CDR3 reads CASSLGTGDNEQFF. The CDR3 region has the DNA TGCGCCAGCAGCTTGGGGACAGGGGACAATGAGCAGTTCTTC.

This chain joins TRBV12-3 or TRBV12-4 and TRBJ2-4; weak D call: TRBD1 (6 bases). The CDR3 has 13 residues. V lost 6 bases and J 2 bases, leaving 8 bases between the germline ends. The CDR3 DNA is TGTGCCAGCAGCCAGGGGACCAAAAACATTCAGTACTTC. It codes for CASSQGTKNIQYF.

The rearrangement joins TRBV29-1 to TRBJ2-7, with D possibly TRBD2 on 5 matching bases. There are 13 residues in the CDR3. V lost 3 bases and J lost 0, with 9 bases in between. From germline, CDR1 is SQVTM and CDR2 ANQGSEA. As DNA, the CDR3 is TGCAGCGTTGAGAGGGCGAACTCCTACGAGCAGTACTTC. This encodes CSVERANSYEQYF.

This clonotype has a single count. The chain employs TRBV7-6 and TRBJ2-2; D may be TRBD1 (6 bases). There are 14 residues in the CDR3. V dropped 3 bases and J dropped 4 bases, with 9 bases sitting between them. Germline CDR1 is SGHVS and CDR2 is FNYEAQ. The CDR3 nucleotides read TGTGCCAGCAGCTTCGGACAGTCCACCGGGGAGCTGTTTTTT. Amino acid sequence: CASSFGQSTGELFF.

The rearrangement joins TRBV12-5 to TRBJ2-1; TRBD2 aligns across 9 bases. CDR1 and CDR2 from the germline V gene are LGHNT and FRNRAP. CDR3 length: 17 residues. The V and J ends lost 6 bases and 9 bases, in that order; junction bases with no gene match: 18. Written as DNA, the CDR3 is TGTGCTAGTGGCACCTCTTTGAGTAGCGGGAGAACAGCTGAGCAGTTCTTC. Its protein product is CASGTSLSSGRTAEQFF. Full variable domain (outside the CDR3, taken from reference TRBV12-5 and TRBJ2-1): DARVTQTPRHKVTEMGQEVTMRCQPILGHNTVFWYRQTMMQGLELLAYFRNRAPLDDSGMPKDRFSAEMPDATLATLKIQPSEPRDSAVYFCASGTSLSSGRTAEQFFGPGTRLTVL.